Described below is a single T cell receptor beta chain sequence and its context. This sample is part of a study of blood T cell repertoires in COVID-19. Background on the study: Samples of COVID-19 (acute and convalescent) were obtained from the United States, Italy and Spain.

Germline loops: CDR1 LGHDT, CDR2 YNNKEL (reference sequence). The V segment lost 6 bases and the J segment 3 bases; nucleotides outside the gene matches: 5. The CDR3 spans 13 residues. This table comes from immunoSEQ multiplex PCR, and its TCRdb copy is limited to in-frame clones, with some not included. The sample records under 300,000 clones, about nine tenths being singletons. What was sequenced was PBMCs or T cells enriched from blood (not recorded which). The V and J genes are TRBV3-1 (or the pseudogene TRBV3-2) and TRBJ2-7; TRBD2 matches at 7 bases. This receptor was taken from a woman in her thirties or forties with acute COVID-19. The CDR3 DNA follows: TGTGCCAGCAGTCGGGAGGAGGGCTACGAGCAGTACTTC. This gives the protein CASSREEGYEQYF.